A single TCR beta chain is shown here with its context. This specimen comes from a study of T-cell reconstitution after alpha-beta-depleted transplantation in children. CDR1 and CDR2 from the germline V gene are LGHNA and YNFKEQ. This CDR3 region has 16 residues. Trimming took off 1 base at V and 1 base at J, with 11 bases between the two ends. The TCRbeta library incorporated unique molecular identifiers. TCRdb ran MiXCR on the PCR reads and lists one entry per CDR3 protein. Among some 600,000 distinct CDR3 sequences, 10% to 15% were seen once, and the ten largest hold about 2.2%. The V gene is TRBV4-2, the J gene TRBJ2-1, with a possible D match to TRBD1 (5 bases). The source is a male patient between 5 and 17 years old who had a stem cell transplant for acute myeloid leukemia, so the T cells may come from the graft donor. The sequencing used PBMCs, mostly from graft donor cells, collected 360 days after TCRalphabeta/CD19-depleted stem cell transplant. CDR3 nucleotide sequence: TGTGCCAGCAGCCAAGGGGGCGGATCTTCCTACAATGAGCAGTTCTTC. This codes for CASSQGGGSSYNEQFF.